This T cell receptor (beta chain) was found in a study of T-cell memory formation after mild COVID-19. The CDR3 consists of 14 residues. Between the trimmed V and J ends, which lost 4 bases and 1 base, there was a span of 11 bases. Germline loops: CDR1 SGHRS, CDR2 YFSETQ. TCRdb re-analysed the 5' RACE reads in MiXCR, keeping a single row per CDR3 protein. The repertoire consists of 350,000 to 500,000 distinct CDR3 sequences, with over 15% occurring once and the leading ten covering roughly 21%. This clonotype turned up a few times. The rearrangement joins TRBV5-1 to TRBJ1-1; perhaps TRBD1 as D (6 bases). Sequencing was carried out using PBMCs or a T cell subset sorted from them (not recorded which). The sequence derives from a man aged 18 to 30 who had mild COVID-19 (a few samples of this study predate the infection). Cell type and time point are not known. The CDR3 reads CASSVLQGNTEAFF. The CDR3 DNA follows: TGCGCCAGCAGCGTGTTACAGGGGAACACTGAAGCTTTCTTT. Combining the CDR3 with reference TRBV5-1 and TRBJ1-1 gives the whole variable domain KAGVTQTPRYLIKTRGQQVTLSCSPISGHRSVSWYQQTPGQGLQFLFEYFSETQRNKGNFPGRFSGRQFSNSRSEMNVSTLELGDSALYLCASSVLQGNTEAFFGQGTRLTVV.